The entry below describes one TCR beta chain. Its antigen is still unknown. This CDR3 comprises 18 residues. Germline V gene data show CDR1 as SQVTM and CDR2 as ANQGSEA. V was pared by 7 bases and J by 5 bases, with 23 bases of the junction left unmatched. This entry is derived from a study of CD8 T cells in ankylosing spondylitis. Study-wide points: There were earlier reports of some motif variants in reactive arthritis synovial fluid and blood. Clones linked with disease were CD8+ and fairly uncommon in the peripheral blood. Clones linked to disease were reported to show significant enrichment in matched ankylosing spondylitis synovial fluid. Within ankylosing spondylitis blood, a TCR beta motif made up of roughly eight highly homologous variants appeared to be characteristic.

TCRdb re-derived calls from the 5' RACE reads in MiXCR, one entry per CDR3 protein. Among 230,000 or so distinct CDR3 sequences listed, more than 15% were seen once. The specimen sequenced was blood, either unsorted or a sorted T cell fraction (not recorded which). The TCR was taken from a male donor with ankylosing spondylitis or in good health (not recorded which). The chain carries TRBV29-1 and TRBJ2-5, with 9 positions matching TRBD1. The CDR3 region has the DNA TGCAGCGCAGTAAGGCCCGGGACAGGGACTATCGGAAGTGAGACCCAGTACTTC. Translated, it gives CSAVRPGTGTIGSETQYF. Full variable domain (rest looked up from reference TRBV29-1 and TRBJ2-5): SAVISQKPSRDICQRGTSLTIQCQVDSQVTMMFWYRQQPGQSLTLIATANQGSEATYESGFVIDKFPISRPNLTFSTLTVSNMSPEDSSIYLCSAVRPGTGTIGSETQYFGPGTRLLVL.